This T cell receptor (beta chain) appears in the sequencing data of a study of Ad26.COV2.S vaccination and SARS-CoV-2 variants. Profiled with immunoSEQ multiplex PCR; TCRdb holds only in-frame clones, not every one. The sample shows some 340,000 clones, about 86% of them seen only once. The treatment was: some 20 received Ad26.COV2.S at low or high dose, single or two shots; about 5 received placebo; per-sample allocation not given. Sample collection was performed on day 63 after the first vaccine or placebo injection. Trimming removed 5 bases from V and 6 bases from J; junction bases left unmatched: 9. This CDR3 has 15 residues. Germline-derived CDR1 and CDR2 are SNHLY and FYNNEI.

The chain employs TRBV2 and TRBJ1-2; 10 nucleotides line up with TRBD1. The sequence was collected from a person between 18 and 60 years old who received the Ad26.COV2.S COVID-19 vaccine or a placebo. This sample comprised peripheral blood, obtained in a trial of Ad26.COV2.S vaccine versus placebo. The CDR3: CASSPGQGEWNGYTF. CDR3 bases: TGTGCCAGCAGTCCAGGACAGGGGGAATGGAATGGCTACACCTTC.